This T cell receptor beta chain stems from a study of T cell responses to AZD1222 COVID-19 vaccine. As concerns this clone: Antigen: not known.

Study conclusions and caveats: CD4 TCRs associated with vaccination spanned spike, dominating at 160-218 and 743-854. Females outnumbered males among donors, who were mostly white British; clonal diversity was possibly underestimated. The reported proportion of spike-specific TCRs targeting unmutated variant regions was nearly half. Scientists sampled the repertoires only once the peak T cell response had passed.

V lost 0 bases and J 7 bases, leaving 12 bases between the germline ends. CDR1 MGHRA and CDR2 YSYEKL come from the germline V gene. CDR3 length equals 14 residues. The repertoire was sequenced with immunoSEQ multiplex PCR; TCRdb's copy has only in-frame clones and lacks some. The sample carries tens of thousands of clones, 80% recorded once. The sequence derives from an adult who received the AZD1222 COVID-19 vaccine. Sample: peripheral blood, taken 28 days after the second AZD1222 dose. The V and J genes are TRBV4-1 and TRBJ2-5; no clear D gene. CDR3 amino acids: CASSQDSTWGTQYF. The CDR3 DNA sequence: TGCGCCAGCAGCCAAGATTCAACATGGGGGACCCAGTACTTC.